This TCR beta chain was sequenced in a study of tumor-infiltrating lymphocytes in primary liver carcinoma (dated by TCRdb to 2017 to 2019). General notes on the study: Of the five patients (three men and two women, aged 30 to 69 years), four had hepatocellular carcinoma and one had combined HCC and intrahepatic cholangiocarcinoma. A total of roughly 35 specimens from 5 patients, comprising some 25 tumor regions, 5 adjacent noncancerous liver tissues and 5 peripheral blood samples, were covered by TCRbeta repertoire sequencing. Across five regions of each liver tumor, along with adjacent normal tissue and blood, the study brought together TCRbeta repertoire sequencing, expression microarrays and whole-exome sequencing. Repertoires from technical replicates were highly reproducible, with mean shared-clone rates approximately 0.9 and correlation coefficients above 0.95. The five patients had tumors staged T1-T3 N0M0, with maximum diameters ranging from about 4.2 to 10 cm. Roughly 3.5 to 8 million productive TCRbeta reads were obtained per sample, and no significant difference in read depth was found between tissue types.

The CDR3 totals 14 residues, both ends included. Kept here is only the CDR3 DNA, which spans 42 bases and is read in frame from base 1. The germline V gene yields SGHAT for CDR1 and FQNNGV for CDR2. Using a constant-region primer and ProtoScript II reverse transcriptase, TCRbeta-specific cDNA was reverse-transcribed from 500 ng total RNA. Three nested multiplex PCR rounds, following a slightly modified ARM-PCR procedure, were used to build the TCRbeta libraries. The first two PCR rounds used multiplex TRBV1-TRBV30 forward primers with a Cbeta reverse primer, each for about 11 cycles. Sample barcodes and Illumina adapters were attached in a final 25-cycle PCR using Deep VentR polymerase. Before sequencing, amplicons of 200-500 bp were purified from gel using a QIAquick gel extraction kit. An Illumina HiSeq 2500 was used to sequence the TCRbeta amplicons, generating 250-bp paired-end reads. In the original analysis: To recover full CDR3 sequences, reads were quality-trimmed using Trimmomatic v0.33 and paired reads were then merged using FLASH v1.2.11. V, D and J germline segments were assigned to the rearranged TCRbeta sequences using MiGEC v1.2.1b. Clonotype statistics and Shannon-Wiener diversity indices were calculated with VDJtools v1.0.0. Except for diversity analysis, only the 250 most abundant clonotypes of each sample were used in subsequent analyses to reduce sampling bias. TCRdb reprocessed the public reads (quality trimming at Q25 with fastp, clone calling with MiXCR) and kept in-frame beta chains. A single entry per CDR3 protein holds the most common genes and DNA from its merged rows. The V and J calls follow TCRdb's processing rather than the paper's. This sample holds roughly 86,000 distinct CDR3 sequences; less than 75% were observed only once. Around 27% of the sample goes to the ten largest clones.

To note about this clonotype: This clone's antigen is unknown. In this CDR3 the conserved last residue, phenylalanine or tryptophan, is missing, so a read error is likely.

Total RNA and DNA were co-extracted from about 19-30 mg of bulk tissue with the AllPrep DNA/RNA mini kit, without cell sorting. Roughly five patients with histopathologically diagnosed primary liver carcinoma underwent surgical resection in China between November 2015 and March 2016. Chronic HBV infection was present in the patients, and the patients were treatment-naive at sampling. Pieces of fresh tumor and adjacent tissue were cut in half, with one half kept in RNAlater at -80 degrees C and the other half sent for histology. The paper's findings and limits, for the study overall: Because the samples were bulk and unsorted, CD4+ and CD8+ T cell repertoires could not be compared. Because only the TCR beta chain was sequenced and unpaired alpha chains were not captured, true repertoire diversity is likely underestimated. Only 4 to 6 patients were included in the study, and the authors note that the findings should be validated in a larger study. Repertoire overlap was higher between tumor regions (mean about 35%) than tumor-adjacent (17%) or tumor-blood (about 15%) pairs, consistent with antigen-driven expansion. A significantly larger repertoire fraction was made up by the top 250 clones in tumors than in blood (p = 0.039).

This chain is built from TRBV11-2 and TRBJ1-5, with the D gene call left open. This clonotype was sampled from a man aged 35 to 55 with primary liver carcinoma and hepatitis B virus infection. Sequences were obtained from tumor-adjacent normal liver tissue. The CDR3 region reads CATSTGRFPEPQHV. The DNA is as follows: TGTGCCACCAGCACCGGACGGTTTCCCGAGCCACAGCATGTT.